The clone carrying this TCR beta chain was detected many times. Its specificity is not known. The data were taken from a study of molecular identifiers for immune sequencing clone quantification. TCRdb re-analysed the PCR reads in MiXCR, keeping a single row per CDR3 protein. This sample has approximately 40,000 distinct CDR3 sequences, with 15% to 20% found just once. The trim removed 5 bases at V and 2 bases at J, leaving 5 bases unmatched. The CDR3 runs 16 residues. The germline gives CDR1 SEHNR, CDR2 FQNEAQ (reference sequence). Findings and limits, study-wide: Spike-in Jurkat TCR RNA from a single cell reportedly registered among approximately 900,000 naive cells. Same-barcode identical TCR molecules could make highly expanded clones look smaller than they are.

Sorted naive CD8 T cells were those defined as CD8+CD4-CCR7+CD45RA+. Material: naive CD8+ T cells from blood, with Jurkat cell RNA spiked in. Stated subset: FACS-sorted CD8+CD4-CCR7+CD45RA+ naive T cells. This receptor was identified in a human donor in good health. Some libraries in this study had Jurkat cell RNA spiked in. The chain carries TRBV7-9 and TRBJ2-2; TRBD2 agrees at 10 bases. For the CDR3, the DNA is TGTGCCAGCAGCGGTCTAGCGGGAGAAAACACCGGGGAGCTGTTTTTT. Protein sequence: CASSGLAGENTGELFF.